The 13 T cell receptor beta chains listed next were all sequenced from one sample in a study of cytomegalovirus exposure and HLA in healthy donors. The study ran its PCR with 60 Vbeta and 13 Jbeta primers. Using immunoSEQ multiplex PCR, the repertoire was profiled, and TCRdb retains in-frame clones only, with some absent. Seen here are fewer than 250,000 clones, around 75% observed once, and the top ten hold under 2%. Sequenced material: PBMCs. The receptors shown here come from a woman younger than 45 in good health and CMV-seronegative.

For this clone: One end of the junction is discordant with germline, which a read error may explain. The chain has TRBV7-9 and TRBJ1-2; TRBD1 is a possible D gene (6 bases). Germline V lookup: CDR1 SEHNR, CDR2 FQNEAQ (reference sequence). The CDR3 is made up of 12 amino acids. In nucleotides, the CDR3 is TGTTCCAGCAGCTCCGGGGCCAGGGGTTTCTCCTTC. Its protein product is CSSSSGARGFSF.

The CDR3 loop reads CAWSGRGRETQYF. CDR3 sequence (DNA): TGTGCCTGGAGTGGCAGGGGGAGGGAGACCCAGTACTTC. J is TRBJ2-5 and V is TRBV30, with a tentative D call TRBD1 (7 bases). The CDR3 consists of 13 residues. V was trimmed by 1 base and J by 5 bases, leaving 11 bases between them. From germline, CDR1 is GTSNPN and CDR2 SVGIG (reference sequence). The complete variable domain, with remaining parts taken from reference TRBV30 and TRBJ2-5, reads SQTIHQWPATLVQPVGSPLSLECTVEGTSNPNLYWYRQAAGRGLQLLFYSVGIGQISSEVPQNLSASRPQDRQFILSSKKLLLSDSGFYLCAWSGRGRETQYFGPGTRLLVL.

This rearrangement joins TRBV7-9 to TRBJ2-5; 8 positions agree with TRBD1. The trim removed 7 bases at V and 4 bases at J, leaving 11 bases unmatched. The germline CDR1 and CDR2 sequences are SEHNR and FQNEAQ (reference sequence). The CDR3 runs 15 residues. The CDR3 region is CASNNPDRAGETQYF. In DNA form, the CDR3 reads TGTGCCAGCAATAATCCGGACAGGGCGGGAGAGACCCAGTACTTC.

The gene calls are TRBV9 and TRBJ2-1; 8 bases match TRBD2. V was clipped by 0 bases and J by 8 bases; unmatched bases: 10. CDR3 length: 16 residues. The germline V gene encodes CDR1 SGDLS and CDR2 YYNGEE. In nucleotides, the CDR3 is TGTGCCAGCAGCGTAGCTTGGGATAGCGGGACATATGAGCAGTTCTTC. Its protein is CASSVAWDSGTYEQFF.

There are a few counts of this clone. This chain connects TRBV11-2 to TRBJ2-7; TRBD2 is a possible D gene (5 bases). Looked up from germline, CDR1 is SGHAT and CDR2 is FQNNGV. The CDR3 sequence is 16 residues long. The V and J ends lost 8 bases and 2 bases respectively, with 22 bases between them. The CDR3 DNA sequence: TGTGCCAGCCTAAATCTTGGTGGCAGCGGCGCCTACGAGCAGTACTTC. Residues: CASLNLGGSGAYEQYF.

This clone has only a few counts. The chain links TRBV5-1 to TRBJ1-1, with unresolved D. Germline assignment: CDR1 SGHRS and CDR2 YFSETQ. This CDR3 is 14 amino acids long. Trimming removed 1 base at V and 5 bases at J, with 12 bases between. The DNA of the CDR3 is TGCGCCAGCAGCTTGCGGCGGCTAACAACTGAAGCTTTCTTT. It is translated as CASSLRRLTTEAFF.

The chain couples TRBV29-1 to TRBJ2-1, with TRBD2 identical over 11 bases. In germline, CDR1 is SQVTM, CDR2 ANQGSEA. J was trimmed by 4 bases and V by 8 bases; bases with no gene match: 7. This CDR3 region has 14 residues. The CDR3 sequence: CSSLGTSGYNEQFF. The DNA of the CDR3 is TGCAGCTCTCTCGGGACTAGCGGTTACAATGAGCAGTTCTTC.

The rearrangement links TRBV4-2 to TRBJ2-7, with a weak D call TRBD2 (6 bases). The CDR3 loop spans 14 amino acids. Trimming removed 1 base at V and 0 bases at J, with 7 bases between. Germline CDR1 reads LGHNA; CDR2 reads YNFKEQ. This chain's CDR3 is CASSQGGGSYEQYF. CDR3 bases: TGTGCCAGCAGCCAAGGGGGAGGCTCCTACGAGCAGTACTTC.

J is TRBJ2-3 and V is TRBV6-5, with 11 bases fitting TRBD2. The trim removed 3 bases at V and 3 bases at J, leaving 5 bases unmatched. This CDR3 spans 16 amino acids. Germline assignment: CDR1 MNHEY and CDR2 SVGAGI. The DNA for the CDR3 is TGTGCCAGCAGTTATACTAGCGGGGGTCGGACAGATACGCAGTATTTT. Residues: CASSYTSGGRTDTQYF.

The chain couples TRBV7-3 to TRBJ2-7; 7 nucleotides line up with TRBD2. From germline, CDR1 is SGHTA and CDR2 FQGTGA. The CDR3 loop spans 15 amino acids. The trim removed 4 bases at V and 0 bases at J, leaving 6 bases unmatched. The CDR3 spells CASSSVERDSYEQYF. CDR3 in DNA: TGTGCCAGCAGCTCCGTGGAGCGGGACTCCTACGAGCAGTACTTC.

V and J are TRBV15 and TRBJ1-6; D is uncertain. CDR3 length: 13 amino acids. V gave up 4 bases and J gave up 7 bases, with 8 bases separating them. CDR1 LNHNV and CDR2 YYDKDF come from the germline V gene (reference sequence). CDR3 sequence reads: CATSKRQNSPLHF. The CDR3 region has the DNA TGTGCCACCAGCAAGAGGCAGAATTCACCCCTCCACTTT.

The chain links TRBV29-1 to TRBJ1-1; a possible D gene is TRBD1 (5 bases). The V gene's germline CDR1 is SQVTM and CDR2 ANQGSEA. The length of the CDR3 is 16 residues. Trimming cost V 6 bases and J 0 bases, with 20 bases left between them. CDR3 sequence (DNA): TGCAGCGTGGGGGGTTCGAGGGGCTCGATGAACACTGAAGCTTTCTTT. Protein sequence: CSVGGSRGSMNTEAFF.

The J gene is TRBJ2-7, the V gene TRBV7-2; TRBD1 matches 8 bases. The CDR3 runs to 17 residues. Germline V gene lookup returns CDR1 SGHTA and CDR2 FQGNSA. The V gene end was trimmed by 5 bases and the J gene end by 5 bases; junction bases not matched to a gene: 17. The CDR3 is CASSTFAGTGYLDEQYF. The DNA of the CDR3 is TGTGCCAGCAGCACATTCGCCGGGACAGGTTACCTAGACGAGCAGTACTTC.